The clone carrying this T cell receptor beta chain has more than one count but fewer than ten. Per sample, a minimum of 6 million PBMCs were isolated. The CDR3 runs to 15 residues. CDR1 is KGHDR and CDR2 is SFDVKD in the germline V gene. The V segment lost 3 bases and the J segment 2 bases; nucleotides outside the gene matches: 3. This sample is drawn from a study of blood T cells in healthy people across ages. With a J-beta primer mix and a sample-barcoded 5' primer, a second PCR ran roughly 6 to 12 cycles. Each CDR3 protein is one row after TCRdb ran MiXCR on the 5' RACE reads. This table has 2 million or so distinct CDR3 sequences, around 48% appearing once.

Sequenced input: blood. The sequence derives from a woman between 35 and 50 years old in good health. The chain recombines TRBV24-1 with TRBJ1-5, with 7 bases identical to TRBD1. The CDR3 DNA sequence: TGTGCCACCAGTGATCCCGGGACAGGCAATCAGCCCCAGCATTTT. It translates to CATSDPGTGNQPQHF.